A selection of T cell receptor beta chains follows, all from one sample in a study of CD4 and CD8 cells across lung adenocarcinoma regions. TCRdb independently ran MiXCR on the PCR reads; one entry per CDR3 protein. Of approximately 10,000 distinct CDR3 sequences in the sample, about three fifths are singletons; the top ten hold about 88%. Sequencing used CD8+ T cells from the margin of a lung tumor. These receptors were taken from a male donor with lung adenocarcinoma. The CD4 and CD8 labels of this study may be unreliable. The conserved cysteine and the conserved F or W are not part of the CDR3 here. Fields, in order: V gene, D gene, J gene, CDR3 protein. The D gene is left open where the match is weak.

>TRBV6-1|NA|TRBJ1-2
ASSQRPDGGEGYT
>TRBV6-1|TRBD1|TRBJ2-3
ASRDRDTQY
>TRBV25-1|NA|TRBJ2-1
ASRTSGKVNEQF
>TRBV6-1|NA|TRBJ2-1
ASRIRALSSYNEQF
>TRBV7-2|NA|TRBJ1-6
ASSSSGDSPLH
>TRBV12-2|NA|TRBJ2-1
ASRLKGGSGSLHNEQF
>TRBV10-3|NA|TRBJ2-3
AAGKGGRAQETQY
>TRBV5-3|NA|TRBJ2-5
ASHGTGQETQY
>TRBV3-1|NA|TRBJ2-5
ASSQSVQETQY
>TRBV6-1|NA|NA
ASSALKRSSYEQY
>TRBV27|TRBD1|TRBJ2-6
ASSPPPGQSSGANVLT
>TRBV6-1|NA|TRBJ2-3
AGRDQYTQY
>TRBV3-1|NA|TRBJ2-1
ASSQDLVNEQF
>TRBV6-5|NA|TRBJ2-1
ASSYYRLAQQF
>TRBV11-2|TRBD1|TRBJ2-1
ASSLEGQGGYNEQF
>TRBV6-5|NA|TRBJ2-1
ASSSQNEQF
>TRBV6-5|TRBD1|NA
ASGYTGTDLGQY
>TRBV6-1|NA|TRBJ2-1
ASRGLQGVRTDEQY
>TRBV4-1|NA|TRBJ2-2
ASSQHTNTGELF
>TRBV6-1|TRBD2|TRBJ2-3
ASSLASGRGTDTQY
>TRBV27|NA|TRBJ1-1
ASSRPGAEAF
>TRBV6-1|TRBD1|TRBJ1-1
ASERETGVFLLMNTEAF
>TRBV6-5|TRBD2|NA
ASSYSKVGGETQY
>TRBV9|TRBD1|TRBJ2-7
ASGDRAPSYEQY
>TRBV10-1|TRBD2|TRBJ2-1
ASSERLAGGREQF
>TRBV10-2|NA|TRBJ2-3
ASRGHGRAGEETQY
>TRBV6-1|NA|TRBJ2-3
ASSEAGPGVRDTQY
>TRBV10-2|TRBD1|TRBJ2-1
ASSPGTGGKNEQF
>TRBV7-6|NA|TRBJ2-5
ASSLERLLGRKETQY
>TRBV4-1|TRBD2|TRBJ2-3
ASSQGRLAGAAPY
>TRBV27|TRBD1|TRBJ1-2
ASSPDTGTGRRGYT
>TRBV28|TRBD1|NA
ASSPHRTGIHEQY
>TRBV3-1|TRBD1|TRBJ2-7
ASSLQGAVHEQY
>TRBV7-2|NA|TRBJ2-3
ASSLVRGSDTQY
>TRBV28|TRBD1|NA
ASRTGEYEQY
>TRBV6-1|NA|TRBJ2-7
ASRQIYSSYEQY
>TRBV27|NA|TRBJ1-1
ASSLGWQGNTEAF
>TRBV27|TRBD2|TRBJ2-1
ASRLSGANSYNEQF
>TRBV28|TRBD2|TRBJ2-1
ASSFWLAGAEEQF
>TRBV3-1|TRBD2|TRBJ2-3
ASSQDEREEPDTQY
>TRBV6-5|TRBD2|TRBJ2-7
ASSWGLAISYEQY
>TRBV6-5|NA|TRBJ2-1
ASSYEGLMGNNEQF
>TRBV6-1|NA|TRBJ2-4
ASRGLRGKDTQY
>TRBV7-2|NA|TRBJ2-1
ASSRRWGNEQF
>TRBV4-1|NA|TRBJ2-1
ASSEIVGRGTETQY
>TRBV7-2|NA|TRBJ2-2
ASSSPLLTGELF
>TRBV6-5|NA|TRBJ1-2
ASSYSTGTVSGYT
>TRBV4-1|NA|TRBJ2-5
ASSQEAGRVRY
>TRBV6-5|NA|TRBJ2-1
ASSYIGGNNEQF
>TRBV10-3|NA|TRBJ1-5
ASISRQAYQPQH
>TRBV7-2|NA|TRBJ2-2
ASSLKAVGAEALF
>TRBV7-3|NA|TRBJ2-5
ASSLMGASGETQY
>TRBV9|TRBD2|TRBJ2-3
ASSVGGVAGDTQY
>TRBV6-5|TRBD2|TRBJ2-1
ASSYASPGGRLAGGRDEQF
>TRBV6-5|NA|TRBJ2-4
ASSYRNTNIQY
>TRBV20-1|TRBD2|TRBJ2-1
SAGSTPGLAGVRTYNEQF
>TRBV6-1|NA|NA
ASKLDPGTVYEQY
>TRBV14|NA|TRBJ1-2
ASSRLGAYENYGYT
>TRBV4-1|NA|TRBJ2-3
ASSQDPTSTDTQY
>TRBV27|TRBD1|TRBJ2-5
ASSLAGTGGAFQY